This is a list of T cell receptor beta chains from one sample in a study of CD8+CD57+ T cells in acquired aplastic anemia. TCRdb recomputed calls from the reads with MiXCR, one row per CDR3 protein. The sample lists hundreds of thousands of distinct CDR3 sequences; just under 70% were seen once. Material for sequencing was sorted CD4+, CD8+, or CD8+CD57+ T cells (not recorded which) from PBMCs. All receptors come from a human donor in good health, serving as a control. The CDR3 runs from the conserved cysteine through the conserved F or W. A D gene is named only where the DNA matches it firmly. Size is omitted from some rows. Given values are once, few, many or a class for expanded clones.

>-|TRBJ2-2|-|TRBV29-1
TGCAGCGTTGAAGAGGGAGGTTCGGGCACCGGGGAGCTGTTTTTT
CSVEEGGSGTGELFF
>-|TRBJ2-7|-|TRBV7-4
TGTGCCACCAGTGATTTTCAGTGGCCCTCATACGAGCAGTACTTC
CATSDFQWPSYEQYF
>-|TRBJ1-6|many|TRBV6-5
TGTGCCAGCAGTTACGTCGGGACGGGGTTGGGGGGTTCACCCCTCCACTTT
CASSYVGTGLGGSPLHF
>TRBD2|TRBJ2-5|many|TRBV7-9
TGTGCCAGCAGCTTAGATAGCGGGGGGGCCGACCAGTACTTC
CASSLDSGGADQYF
>TRBD1|TRBJ1-1|-|TRBV15
TGTGCCACCAGCGGAGAGCTAGCGGGGACAGAGTTCTTC
CATSGELAGTEFF
>-|TRBJ2-1|-|TRBV19
TGTGCCAGTAGTCCCCGGGACTCCTCCTACAACGAGCAGTTCTTC
CASSPRDSSYNEQFF
>-|TRBJ1-6|-|TRBV11-2
TGTGCCAGCAGCCATGCGACTTATAATTCACCCCTCCACTTT
CASSHATYNSPLHF
>-|TRBJ2-5|-|TRBV7-9
TGTGCCAGCAGCTTAGTAAGGGCAGAGCAAGAGACCCAGTACTTC
CASSLVRAEQETQYF
>-|TRBJ1-2|-|TRBV24-1
TGTGCCACCAAAGTCGGGGGCTATGGCTACACCTTC
CATKVGGYGYTF
>TRBD1|TRBJ1-1|-|TRBV4-3
TGCGCCAGCAGAGGACAGGGCGTAGCTTTCTTT
CASRGQGVAFF
>TRBD1|TRBJ2-3|-|TRBV5-4
TGTGCCAGCAGCTTGGTTTTCGGGACAGGGAGCACAGATACGCAGTATTTT
CASSLVFGTGSTDTQYF